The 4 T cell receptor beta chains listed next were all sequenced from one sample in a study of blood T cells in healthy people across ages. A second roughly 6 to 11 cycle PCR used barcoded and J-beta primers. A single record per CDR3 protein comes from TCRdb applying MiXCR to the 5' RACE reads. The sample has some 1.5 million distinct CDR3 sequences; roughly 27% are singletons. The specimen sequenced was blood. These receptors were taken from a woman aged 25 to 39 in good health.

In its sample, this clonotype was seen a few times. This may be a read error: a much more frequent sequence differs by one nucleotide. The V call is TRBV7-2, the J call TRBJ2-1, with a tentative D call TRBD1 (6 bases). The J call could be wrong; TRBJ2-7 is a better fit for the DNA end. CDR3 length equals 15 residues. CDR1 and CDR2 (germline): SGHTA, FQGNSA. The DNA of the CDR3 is TGTGCCAGCAGATCCGACAGGAGCTCCTACAATGAGCAGTACTTC. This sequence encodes CASRSDRSSYNEQYF.

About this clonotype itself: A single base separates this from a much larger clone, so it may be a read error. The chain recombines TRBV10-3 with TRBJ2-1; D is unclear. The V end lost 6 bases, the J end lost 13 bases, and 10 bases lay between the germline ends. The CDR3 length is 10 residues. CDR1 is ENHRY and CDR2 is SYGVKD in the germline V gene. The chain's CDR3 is CAIRAKTQFF. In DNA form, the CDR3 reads TGTGCCATCAGGGCGAAGACCCAGTTCTTC.

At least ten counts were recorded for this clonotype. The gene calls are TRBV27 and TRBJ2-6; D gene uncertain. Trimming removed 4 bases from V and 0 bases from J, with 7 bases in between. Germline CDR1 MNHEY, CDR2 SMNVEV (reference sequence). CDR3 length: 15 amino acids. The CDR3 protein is CASSSDGSGANVLTF. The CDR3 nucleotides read TGTGCCAGCAGTTCGGACGGCTCTGGGGCCAACGTCCTGACTTTC.

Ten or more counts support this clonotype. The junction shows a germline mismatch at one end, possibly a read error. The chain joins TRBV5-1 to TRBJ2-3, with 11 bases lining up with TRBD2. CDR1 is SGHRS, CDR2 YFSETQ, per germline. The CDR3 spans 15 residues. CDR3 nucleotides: TGTGCCAGCAGTTCCGGGACTAGCGGTACAGATACGCAGTATTTT. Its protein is CASSSGTSGTDTQYF.